This TCR beta chain was captured in a study of shared clonotypes between healthy human individuals. Turning to the study itself: The plates for each donor numbered three CD4 naive, three CD4 memory, two CD8 naive and one CD8 memory.

CD45RO-negative, CCR7-positively selected cells formed the naive CD8 fraction, excluding terminally differentiated effector memory CD45RA+ cells. Comments on this clone: Its antigen remains unidentified. Other DNA sequences in the same sample also yield this CDR3.

CDR1 is LNHDA, CDR2 SQIVND, per germline (reference sequence). V lost 3 bases and J 4 bases, leaving 13 bases between the germline ends. CDR3 length: 15 amino acids. General observations from the study: Sorted-subset sequencing was shown by rarefaction to be incomplete despite large depth. The small donor group covered limited genetic and exposure diversity. The study found about 5% of naive CD4 clonotypes shared across a few donors.

The method was immunoSEQ multiplex PCR; TCRdb's version includes in-frame clones alone and lacks a portion of them. Of around 560,000 clones detected, 95% appear once; the ten largest clones hold around 0.11%. Input material: naive CD8+ T cells sorted from blood. This rearrangement joins TRBV19 to TRBJ2-1; tentative D call: TRBD1 (5 bases). This clonotype originated in a woman aged 25 to 39 in good health. The CDR3 DNA reads TGTGCCAGTAGTATTAGGGGCAGCTCTTACAATGAGCAGTTCTTC. Protein sequence: CASSIRGSSYNEQFF.